This record covers a single TCR beta chain. These data originate in a study of CD8 T cells in Susac syndrome. Germline V gene lookup returns CDR1 ENHRY and CDR2 SYGVKD. The CDR3 contains 15 residues. Unmatched junction bases numbered 3, after V lost 4 bases and J lost 1 base. The authors reverse transcribed about 0.5 to 1 ug RNA with random hexamers. MiXCR was run by TCRdb on the immunoSEQ multiplex PCR reads, yielding one entry per CDR3 protein. The sample yields under 200,000 distinct CDR3 sequences, roughly nine tenths seen once. The chain uses TRBV10-3 and TRBJ1-2, with 10 positions matching TRBD1. The sequenced sample was CD4+ T cells from PBMCs. The sequence was collected from a human donor with Susac syndrome. The CDR3: CAISAGTGDNYGYTF. The CDR3 bases are TGTGCCATCAGTGCCGGGACAGGGGATAACTATGGCTACACCTTC.